Listed below are T cell receptor beta chains from one sample, sequenced in a study of cytomegalovirus exposure and HLA in healthy donors. TCRdb's copy holds only in-frame clones and misses some; the assay was immunoSEQ multiplex PCR. This table holds about 130,000 clones, 65% to 90% found once. The sample consisted of PBMCs. These receptors all stem from a man between 18 and 29 years old in good health and CMV-seronegative. The CDR3 runs from the conserved cysteine through the conserved F or W. D genes are given only for firm matches. A row's size may be missing; if present it is once, few, many or a size class.

v_call,j_call,d_call,clone_size,cdr3_aa,cdr3_nt
TRBV30,TRBJ1-1,.,.,CAWALLQGRVTEAFF,TGTGCCTGGGCCCTCTTACAGGGCAGGGTCACTGAAGCTTTCTTT
TRBV10-3,TRBJ2-1,.,few,CAIHPYEDSYYNEQFF,TGTGCCATTCACCCCTACGAGGACAGTTATTACAATGAGCAGTTCTTC
TRBV19,TRBJ1-5,TRBD1,once,CASSARGREPQHF,TGTGCCAGTAGTGCAAGGGGGCGCGAGCCCCAGCATTTT
TRBV6-1,TRBJ2-1,TRBD2,.,CASSEQRGRHNEQFF,TGTGCCAGCAGTGAACAGCGGGGGCGCCACAATGAGCAGTTCTTC
TRBV28,TRBJ2-7,TRBD1,.,CASRYGQGGYEQYF,TGTGCCAGCAGATACGGACAGGGAGGATACGAGCAGTACTTC
TRBV4-3,TRBJ2-2,.,.,CASSQALGALTGELFF,TGCGCCAGCAGCCAAGCCCTGGGGGCACTCACCGGGGAGCTGTTTTTT
TRBV9,TRBJ2-2,.,.,CASSAGDWTGELFF,TGTGCCAGCAGCGCAGGGGATTGGACCGGGGAGCTGTTTTTT
TRBV6-5,TRBJ1-5,.,few,CASSSHGGGGQPQHF,TGTGCCAGCAGTTCGCACGGCGGGGGAGGACAGCCCCAGCATTTT
TRBV5-1,TRBJ1-1,.,few,CANSSGQEDEAFF,TGCGCCAACAGCTCAGGACAAGAAGATGAAGCTTTCTTT
TRBV2,TRBJ1-5,.,once,CASRENQPQHF,TGTGCCAGCAGGGAGAATCAGCCCCAGCATTTT
TRBV9,TRBJ2-5,.,.,CASSITGTETQYF,TGTGCCAGCAGCATAACAGGGACAGAGACCCAGTACTTC
TRBV4-1,TRBJ1-3,.,few,CASSQELEGGALGNTIYF,TGCGCCAGCAGCCAAGAACTGGAAGGGGGGGCATTGGGAAACACCATATATTTT
TRBV29-1,TRBJ2-6,.,once,CSGWTQGSGANVLTF,TGCAGCGGGTGGACCCAGGGCTCTGGGGCCAACGTCCTGACTTTC
TRBV27,TRBJ1-2,TRBD1,.,CASSFDRGDYGYTF,TGTGCCAGCAGTTTTGACAGGGGGGACTATGGCTACACCTTC
TRBV6-1,TRBJ1-2,.,.,CASSGTYRDGYTF,TGTGCCAGCAGTGGGACATATCGGGATGGCTACACCTTC
TRBV29-1,TRBJ2-2,.,.,CSVGTLRAGELFF,TGCAGCGTTGGGACACTAAGGGCAGGGGAGCTGTTTTTT
TRBV7-6,TRBJ2-5,TRBD2,.,CASSLGGGPLRKTQYF,TGTGCCAGCAGCTTAGGCGGGGGACCCCTCAGGAAGACCCAGTACTTC
TRBV9,TRBJ2-5,.,once,CASSVQGGNQETQYF,TGTGCCAGCAGCGTACAGGGGGGTAACCAAGAGACCCAGTACTTC
TRBV30,TRBJ2-2,.,.,CAWSVVGQGTGELFF,TGTGCCTGGAGTGTAGTTGGGCAGGGCACCGGGGAGCTGTTTTTT
TRBV29-1,TRBJ2-7,TRBD1,.,CSVVPETGVAYEQYF,TGCAGCGTTGTACCCGAGACAGGGGTCGCCTACGAGCAGTACTTC
TRBV25-1,TRBJ1-1,.,.,CASSEWGVNTEAFF,TGTGCCAGCAGTGAATGGGGGGTGAACACTGAAGCTTTCTTT
TRBV6-6,TRBJ2-7,.,.,CASSYRDFYEQYF,TGTGCCAGCAGTTACCGGGACTTCTACGAGCAGTACTTC
TRBV5-6,TRBJ1-3,.,.,CASYKHPGNTIYF,TGTGCCAGCTATAAACATCCGGGAAACACCATATATTTT
TRBV29-1,TRBJ2-1,TRBD2,once,CSGGGSSSYNEQFF,TGCAGCGGGGGGGGGTCGAGCTCCTACAATGAGCAGTTCTTC
TRBV6-1,TRBJ1-3,.,.,CASRESSGNTIYF,TGTGCCAGCAGGGAGTCCTCTGGAAACACCATATATTTT
TRBV6-5,TRBJ2-7,TRBD2,.,CASSYLAGGSYEQYF,TGTGCCAGCAGTTATCTCGCGGGGGGGAGTTACGAGCAGTACTTC
TRBV19,TRBJ2-3,TRBD2,few,CASSIPGLAGGPDTQYF,TGTGCCAGTAGTATTCCTGGACTAGCGGGGGGCCCGGATACGCAGTATTTT